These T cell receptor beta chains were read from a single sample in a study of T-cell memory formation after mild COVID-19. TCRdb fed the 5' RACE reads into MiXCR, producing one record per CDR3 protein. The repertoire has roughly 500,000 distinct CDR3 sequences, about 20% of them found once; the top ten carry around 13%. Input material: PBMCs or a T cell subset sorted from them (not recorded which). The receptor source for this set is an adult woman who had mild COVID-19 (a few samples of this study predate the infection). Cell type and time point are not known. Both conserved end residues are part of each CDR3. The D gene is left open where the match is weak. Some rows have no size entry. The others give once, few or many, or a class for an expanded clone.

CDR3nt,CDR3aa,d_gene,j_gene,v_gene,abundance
TGCGCCAGCAGCTATCCCCTCGGGGAGGGGGAATACAATGAGCAGTTCTTC,CASSYPLGEGEYNEQFF,NA,TRBJ2-1,TRBV5-1,once
TGCGCCAGCAGTCCGCCCCCGGGACAGGGGTATGGCTACACCTTC,CASSPPPGQGYGYTF,TRBD1,TRBJ1-2,TRBV5-1,NA
TGTGCCAGTAGCCTGGGACAGGGACTAAACTACGAGCAGTACTTC,CASSLGQGLNYEQYF,TRBD1,TRBJ2-7,TRBV19,NA
TGTGCCAGTAGGCGAAGGGAAGACTCCTACAATGAGCAGTTCTTC,CASRRREDSYNEQFF,NA,TRBJ2-1,TRBV19,NA
TGCGCCAGCAGCCCCCTAGGGGGGCAGGTCACCGGGGAGCTGTTTTTT,CASSPLGGQVTGELFF,NA,TRBJ2-2,TRBV23-1,NA
TGTGCCAGCAGTGCCAGTGACAGAGGCAATCAGCCCCAGCATTTT,CASSASDRGNQPQHF,NA,TRBJ1-5,TRBV6-1,few
TGTGCCAGCAGCCGCCGGGAGCGGCCGAGCTCCTACGAGCAGTACTTC,CASSRRERPSSYEQYF,NA,TRBJ2-7,TRBV2,many
TGTGCCAGCAGCCAGACCACAGGGCTGTTGGACGAGCAGTACTTC,CASSQTTGLLDEQYF,NA,TRBJ2-7,TRBV7-9,few
TGTGCCAGCAGCAAACGACAGACGAACACCGGGGAGCTGTTTTTT,CASSKRQTNTGELFF,NA,TRBJ2-2,TRBV5-4,NA
TGTGCCAGCAGCGAGAGGGACACTGAAGCTTTCTTT,CASSERDTEAFF,NA,TRBJ1-1,TRBV5-6,few
TGTGCCAGCAGGTCCCCCCACACAGATACGCAGTATTTT,CASRSPHTDTQYF,NA,TRBJ2-3,TRBV7-9,NA
TGTGCCAGCAGCTGTGGGTTAGTAGATACGCAGTATTTT,CASSCGLVDTQYF,NA,TRBJ2-3,TRBV5-5,NA
TGTGCCAGCAGCTTGAACCTACTAGTCTGGCCCGGGGAGCTGTTTTTT,CASSLNLLVWPGELFF,NA,TRBJ2-2,TRBV5-6,NA
TGTGCCAGCAGCTTAGTTCAAGGGGTCTCCACCTTC,CASSLVQGVSTF,NA,TRBJ1-2,TRBV7-6,NA
TGCAGTGCTAGAGAATACACCGATCAGCCCCAGCATTTT,CSAREYTDQPQHF,NA,TRBJ1-5,TRBV20-1,NA
TGTGCCAGCAGTTACTCGAAGGGATGGACTAGCGGGCTGAGAGAGACCCAGTACTTC,CASSYSKGWTSGLRETQYF,TRBD2,TRBJ2-5,TRBV6-6,few
TGCAGTGCGACAGAGCGGGAGATAGATGAGCAGTTCTTC,CSATEREIDEQFF,TRBD2,TRBJ2-1,TRBV20-1,NA
TGCGCCAGCAGCCAAGATTGGCGGGAGGGTGAGCAGTTCTTC,CASSQDWREGEQFF,TRBD2,TRBJ2-1,TRBV4-3,NA
TGTGCCAGCAGCCAATACGTAGCCCCTGAGGGTGGCTACACCTTC,CASSQYVAPEGGYTF,NA,TRBJ1-2,TRBV7-9,few